This T cell receptor beta chain came from a study of blood T cell repertoires in COVID-19. Overall study: T cells, B-cell-depleted T cells, or PBMCs supplied cDNA or gDNA.

This clone showed up just a few times. The V gene's germline CDR1 is LGHNA and CDR2 YSLEER. The CDR3 sequence is 16 residues long. The junction had 9 bases not matched to a gene; V was cut back by 3 bases and J by 4 bases. Original handling: Quantification of nucleated cells was approximated via reference gene primer amplification. Profiled with immunoSEQ multiplex PCR; TCRdb holds only in-frame clones, not every one. V and J calls and clone size are given by that table; D and trimming were obtained from the DNA. The sample carries 75,000 to 100,000 clones, about 83% recorded once. The sequenced sample was peripheral blood. The clonotype was recovered from a man between 60 and 75 years old with acute or convalescent COVID-19. The chain joins TRBV4-3 to TRBJ2-1; TRBD1 agrees at 7 bases. The CDR3: CASSHGTGTEYNEQFF. In nucleotides, the CDR3 is TGCGCCAGCAGCCACGGAACCGGGACAGAGTACAATGAGCAGTTCTTC.